These 12 T cell receptor beta chains were sequenced from one sample in a study of shared clonotypes between healthy human individuals (dated by TCRdb to 2020 to 2021). For the CD8 naive samples, CD45RO-negative cells were positively selected for CCR7, yielding a CD45RA+CCR7+ population from which TemRA cells were excluded. Preparation of the library involved the immunoSEQ multiplex PCR assay. The immuneACCESS repertoire file appears here via TCRdb, limited to in-frame rearrangements. These files lack a portion of the clones; in checked studies, under half of the deficit traces to unresolved V genes, and the cause of the others is not known. The sample table shows about 2.1 million clones, and approximately 94% are seen once. Together, the top ten hold around 1.7% of the sample. Sequences were obtained from naive CD8+ T cells from PBMCs. This specimen's cell subset or site label, per the study, means: CD45RA+CCR7+. These receptors were obtained from a man aged 18 to 30 in good health. Some clones in this sample may be carry-over from other donors' samples.

The rearrangement uses TRBV7-9 and TRBJ2-7, with D tentatively TRBD1 (5 bases). The CDR3 loop spans 14 amino acids. V was clipped by 5 bases and J by 2 bases, with 13 bases between them. The germline CDR1 and CDR2 sequences are SEHNR and FQNEAQ (reference sequence). The CDR3 loop reads CASSLQTATYEQYF. In nucleotides, the CDR3 is TGTGCCAGCAGCCTCCAGACAGCGACCTACGAGCAGTACTTC.

The chain carries TRBV7-8 and TRBJ2-1, with TRBD2 matching over 14 bases. The CDR3 has 18 residues. Germline V CDR1 and CDR2: SGHVS, FQNEAQ. Unmatched junction bases numbered 10, after V lost 2 bases and J lost 7 bases. As DNA, the CDR3 is TGTGCCAGCAGCTTAAGACTAGCGGGAGGGCCAACTTGGAATGAGCAGTTCTTC. It translates to CASSLRLAGGPTWNEQFF.

The chain employs TRBV27 and TRBJ2-5; weak D call: TRBD2 (6 bases). This CDR3 has 14 amino acids. Germline CDR1 reads MNHEY; CDR2 reads SMNVEV (reference sequence). V was trimmed by 8 bases and J by 5 bases, leaving 18 bases between them. CDR3 nucleotide sequence: TGTGCCAGCGCCCTTGGGGGGATAAGGGAGACCCAGTACTTC. It is translated as CASALGGIRETQYF.

The DNA of the CDR3 is TGTGCCAGCAGCTTGCTAGCGGGAACGAAAGAGACCCAGTACTTC. As protein: CASSLLAGTKETQYF. The J gene is TRBJ2-5, the V gene TRBV7-9, with 9 bases aligning to TRBD2. The CDR3 consists of 15 residues. Germline V CDR1 and CDR2: SEHNR, FQNEAQ (reference sequence). Trimming at V came to 3 bases and at J to 3 bases, leaving 5 bases not matched to a gene.

The J gene is TRBJ1-2, the V gene TRBV6-5; D is possibly TRBD1 (6 bases). CDR1 and CDR2 from the germline V gene are MNHEY and SVGAGI. There are 11 residues in the CDR3. V was shortened by 9 bases and J by 8 bases, with 13 bases between the two germline ends. CDR3 in DNA: TGTGCCAGTAGCGCCGGACAGGGCTACACCTTC. This sequence encodes CASSAGQGYTF.

The chain recombines TRBV29-1 with TRBJ2-5; a possible D gene is TRBD1 (6 bases). The CDR3 loop spans 13 amino acids. Trimming stripped 5 bases from V and 2 bases from J, with 12 bases between. In germline, CDR1 is SQVTM, CDR2 ANQGSEA. The DNA of the CDR3 is TGCAGCGTTCAACAGGGCCTACAAGAGACCCAGTACTTC. It codes for CSVQQGLQETQYF. Drawing the rest from reference TRBV29-1 and TRBJ2-5, the complete variable domain is SAVISQKPSRDICQRGTSLTIQCQVDSQVTMMFWYRQQPGQSLTLIATANQGSEATYESGFVIDKFPISRPNLTFSTLTVSNMSPEDSSIYLCSVQQGLQETQYFGPGTRLLVL.

V is TRBV15 and J is TRBJ2-7, with 12 bases identical to TRBD2. The germline V gene encodes CDR1 LNHNV and CDR2 YYDKDF (reference sequence). The V gene end was trimmed by 1 base and the J gene end by 1 base; junction bases not matched to a gene: 5. CDR3 length equals 17 residues. The DNA of the CDR3 is TGTGCCACCAGCAGAGCGGGGACTAGCGGGCCGTCCTACGAGCAGTACTTC. Its protein is CATSRAGTSGPSYEQYF.

This clone has just one count. This chain joins TRBV27 and TRBJ2-2, with TRBD1 matching over 7 bases. CDR1 and CDR2 (germline): MNHEY, SMNVEV (reference sequence). V trimming: 10 bases; J trimming: 4 bases; junction bases outside the gene matches: 9. The CDR3 is 14 residues long. Here the CDR3 DNA reads TGTGCCACTACAGGGGTGAGTGGCACCGGGGAGCTGTTTTTT. Translation gives CATTGVSGTGELFF.

The chain employs TRBV15 and TRBJ2-3; D is possibly TRBD2 (6 bases). The germline gives CDR1 LNHNV, CDR2 YYDKDF (reference sequence). This CDR3 comprises 15 residues. V was trimmed by 0 bases and J by 4 bases, leaving 11 bases between them. CDR3 amino acids: CATSREGTAPDTQYF. The CDR3 DNA reads TGTGCCACCAGCAGAGAGGGGACTGCTCCAGATACGCAGTATTTT.

The chain has TRBV5-6 and TRBJ1-6; maybe TRBD1 (5 bases). The CDR3 consists of 14 residues. Germline V gene data show CDR1 as SGHDT and CDR2 as YYEEEE. Trimming stripped 0 bases from V and 7 bases from J, with 8 bases between. The CDR3 nucleotides read TGTGCCAGCAGCTTGGCAGGGAGAAATTCACCCCTCCACTTT. It is translated as CASSLAGRNSPLHF.

This chain connects TRBV6-1 to TRBJ2-2; the match to TRBD1 covers 7 bases. Germline lookup yields CDR1 MNHNS and CDR2 SASEGT. J was trimmed by 1 base and V by 5 bases; bases with no gene match: 4. The CDR3 runs 15 residues. CDR3 loop: CASSPQGLNTGELFF. DNA for the CDR3: TGTGCCAGCAGTCCACAGGGGCTGAACACCGGGGAGCTGTTTTTT.

J is TRBJ1-1 and V is TRBV9; D possibly corresponds to TRBD1 (6 bases). V lost 3 bases and J lost 3, with 18 bases in between. This CDR3 is 16 amino acids long. Germline CDR1 is SGDLS and CDR2 is YYNGEE. CDR3 nucleotides: TGTGCCAGCAGCGAACCCTCATGGGGGGCGGACACTGAAGCTTTCTTT. This sequence encodes CASSEPSWGADTEAFF.